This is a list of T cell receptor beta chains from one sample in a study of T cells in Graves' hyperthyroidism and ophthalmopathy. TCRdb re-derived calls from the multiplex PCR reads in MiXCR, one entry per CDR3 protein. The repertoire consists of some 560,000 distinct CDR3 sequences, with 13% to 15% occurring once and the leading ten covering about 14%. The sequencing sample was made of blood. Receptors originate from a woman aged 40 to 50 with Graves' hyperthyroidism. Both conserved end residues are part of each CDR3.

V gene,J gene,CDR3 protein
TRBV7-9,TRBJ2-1,CASSPVGTGTSSYNEQFF
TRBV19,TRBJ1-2,CASSQGDVNYGYTF
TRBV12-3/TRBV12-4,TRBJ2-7,CASRKTVSYEQYF
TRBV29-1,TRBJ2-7,CSVGGERPNEQYF
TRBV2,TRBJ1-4,CASSVRGAATNEKLFF
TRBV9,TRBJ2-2,CASSVKLQNTGELFF
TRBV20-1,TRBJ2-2,CSAPPGGRNTGELFF
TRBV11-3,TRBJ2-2,CASSAASGNTGELFF
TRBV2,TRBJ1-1,CASTDLRTTTHTEAFF
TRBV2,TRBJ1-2,CARDSSNYGYTF
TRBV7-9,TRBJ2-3,CASSFDGTRKDTQYF
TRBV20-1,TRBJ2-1,CSATNRGGGDEQFF
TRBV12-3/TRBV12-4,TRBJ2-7,CASTIRQGGEQYF
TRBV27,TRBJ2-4,CASSPLAKNIQYF
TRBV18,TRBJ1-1,CASSPGSHTEAFF
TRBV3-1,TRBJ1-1,CASSGQGVTEAFF
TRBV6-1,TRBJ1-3,CAGETGRTIYF
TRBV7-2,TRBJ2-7,CASSYRTVHEQYF
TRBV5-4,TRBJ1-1,CASSSLGAGQGYTEAFF
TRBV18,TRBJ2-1,CASSPQGTGGHEQFF
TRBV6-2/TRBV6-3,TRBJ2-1,CASRPGLAVNEQFF
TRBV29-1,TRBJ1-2,CSVGAGQGGSYGYTF
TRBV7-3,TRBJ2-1,CASSLFGQGNEQFF
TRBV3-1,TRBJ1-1,CASSQQFTGDTEAFF
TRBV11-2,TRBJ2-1,CASSLEYSSGGSSYNEQFF
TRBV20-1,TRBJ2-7,CSARDQVYEQYF
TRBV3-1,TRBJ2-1,CASSPSPGTSGRYEQFF
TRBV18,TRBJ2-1,CASSPPGGSNNEQFF
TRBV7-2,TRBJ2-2,CASSSSGIQTGELFF
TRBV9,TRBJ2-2,CATTRGGTSTGELFF
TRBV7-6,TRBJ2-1,CASSLVDAAYNEQFF
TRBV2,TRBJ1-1,CASSEGYEAFF
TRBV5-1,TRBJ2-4,CASSLEGQGPNIQYF
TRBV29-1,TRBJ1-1,CSVWDGFNTEAFF
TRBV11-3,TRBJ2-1,CASSLVPAGSSSSYNEQFF
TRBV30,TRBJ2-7,CAWSVPRDGRYEQYF
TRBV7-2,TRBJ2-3,CASSLKRGSSTDTQYF
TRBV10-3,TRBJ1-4,CATMGPDSKLFF
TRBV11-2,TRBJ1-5,CASSLREGPNQPQHF
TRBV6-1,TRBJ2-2,CASSPRLAGGNTGELFF
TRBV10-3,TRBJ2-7,CAISESRGTVLSSYEQYF
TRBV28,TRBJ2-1,CASSIRQGLAVLGNEQFF
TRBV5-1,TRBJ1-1,CASSPGRDTEAFF
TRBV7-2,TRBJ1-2,CASSLEGTLGYTF
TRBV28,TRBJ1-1,CASSTTGADTEAFF
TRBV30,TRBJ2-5,CACLTGGVETQYF
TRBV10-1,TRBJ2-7,CANRTTTYEQYF
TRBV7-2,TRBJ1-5,CASSYQDSQPQHF
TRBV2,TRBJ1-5,CASSVDGLNQPQHF
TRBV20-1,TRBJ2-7,CSARTTSGSNYEQYF
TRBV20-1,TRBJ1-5,CSARSDRPNQPQHF